This T cell receptor (beta chain) was sequenced in a study of radiotherapy plus CTLA-4 blockade in lung cancer. This CDR3 is built from 15 residues. Germline trimming cut 2 bases from V and 3 bases from J; bases unmatched to any gene: 1. Germline V CDR1 and CDR2: LNHNV, YYDKDF (reference sequence). Here immunoSEQ multiplex PCR was the method, and the copy in TCRdb shows in-frame clones only, minus some. The sample holds under 110,000 clones, about 84% seen once. The sequence was obtained from a human donor with non-small cell lung cancer that progressed on radiotherapy plus ipilimumab. Some clones in this sample may be carry-over from other donors' samples. The sample here was peripheral blood, taken from a patient treated with radiotherapy plus ipilimumab. This chain joins TRBV15 and TRBJ2-5; 12 bases agree with TRBD2. The CDR3 loop is CATSRLAGGKETQYF. The DNA for the CDR3 is TGTGCCACCAGCAGACTAGCGGGGGGGAAAGAGACCCAGTACTTC.